The 12 T cell receptor beta chains presented below share a single source sample, sequenced in a study of blood T cell repertoires in COVID-19. Sequencing was performed with immunoSEQ multiplex PCR; in TCRdb, only in-frame clones are kept and a portion is missing. The sample comprises approximately 250,000 clones, 80% to 90% of which are singletons, and 10% rests with the top ten. Sequenced material: peripheral blood. All receptors derive from a woman aged 70-85 years with COVID-19, enrolled during active disease.

This clone was found once. This sequence joins TRBV10-3 and TRBJ2-7; no firm D call. Germline loops: CDR1 ENHRY, CDR2 SYGVKD. This CDR3 has 12 amino acids. V gave up 3 bases and J gave up 4 bases, with 7 bases separating them. The CDR3 region is CAISEESYEQYF. The CDR3 nucleotides read TGTGCCATCAGTGAAGAGTCTTACGAGCAGTACTTC.

As regards this clone: Its ends do not fully match the called genes, so a read error is possible. The rearrangement links TRBV7-6 to TRBJ2-2; the match to TRBD2 covers 10 bases. CDR1 is SGHVS and CDR2 is FNYEAQ in the germline V gene. This CDR3 contains 18 residues. Here the CDR3 DNA reads TGTGCCAGCAGCTTCCCTCAGCGGGAGGGCCAGAACAACGGGGAGCTGTTTTTT. Residues: CASSFPQREGQNNGELFF. The full variable domain, with the rest looked up from reference TRBV7-6 and TRBJ2-2, is GAGVSQSPRYKVTKRGQDVALRCDPISGHVSLYWYRQALGQGPEFLTYFNYEAQQDKSGLPNDRFSAERPEGSISTLTIQRTEQRDSAMYRCASSFPQREGQNNGELFFGEGSRLTVL.

Comments on this clone: One end of the junction is discordant with germline, which a read error may explain. V is TRBV5-1 and J is TRBJ2-3, with 11 bases identical to TRBD2. This CDR3 is 16 amino acids long. Germline V lookup: CDR1 SGHRS, CDR2 YFSETQ. DNA of the CDR3: TGCGCCAGCAGCCCGGGACTAGCGGAAAACACAGGTACGCAGTATTTT. Translation: CASSPGLAENTGTQYF. Full variable domain (missing parts from reference TRBV5-1 and TRBJ2-3): KAGVTQTPRYLIKTRGQQVTLSCSPISGHRSVSWYQQTPGQGLQFLFEYFSETQRNKGNFPGRFSGRQFSNSRSEMNVSTLELGDSALYLCASSPGLAENTGTQYFGPGTRLTVL.

V and J are TRBV14 and TRBJ1-1, with no clear D. From germline, CDR1 is SGHDN and CDR2 FVKESK. This CDR3 contains 15 residues. Deletions cut 4 bases from V and 3 bases from J, with 15 bases between. The CDR3 reads CASSRSAGSDTEAFF. The CDR3 DNA reads as TGTGCCAGCAGCCGGTCGGCGGGGTCGGACACTGAAGCTTTCTTT.

The chain carries TRBV30 and TRBJ1-6; unclear D gene. This CDR3 has 14 amino acids. CDR1 is GTSNPN and CDR2 is SVGIG in the germline V gene (reference sequence). Trimming cost V 2 bases and J 6 bases, with 11 bases left between them. For the CDR3, the DNA is TGTGCCTGGAGTCGAGCTGGAGCTAATTCACCCCTCCACTTT. Translation gives CAWSRAGANSPLHF.

This chain links TRBV20-1 with TRBJ2-3, with 8 bases identical to TRBD2. Germline V gene data show CDR1 as DFQATT and CDR2 as SNEGSKA (reference sequence). The V and J ends lost 3 bases and 4 bases, in that order; junction bases with no gene match: 9. The CDR3 runs 15 residues. The CDR3 DNA follows: TGCAGTGCTAGTCCCCTCGGGAGGGGAGCAGATACGCAGTATTTT. Amino acids: CSASPLGRGADTQYF.

This chain joins TRBV7-3 and TRBJ1-6; D is possibly TRBD1 (5 bases). This CDR3 spans 14 amino acids. CDR1 is SGHTA, CDR2 FQGTGA, per germline. V dropped 1 base and J dropped 8 bases, with 9 bases sitting between them. CDR3 DNA sequence: TGTGCCAGCAGCTTAAAGGGGAGGGATTCACCCCTCCACTTT. Translating gives CASSLKGRDSPLHF.

The chain couples TRBV15 to TRBJ2-1, with TRBD2 matching 13 bases. The V and J ends lost 2 bases and 8 bases, in that order; junction bases with no gene match: 9. Germline loops: CDR1 LNHNV, CDR2 YYDKDF (reference sequence). The CDR3 loop spans 17 amino acids. Here the CDR3 DNA reads TGTGCCACCAGCAGAAGACTAGGGACTAGCGGGATCGATGAGCAGTTCTTC. Amino acid sequence: CATSRRLGTSGIDEQFF.

V gene TRBV28 combines with J gene TRBJ1-2; 7 bases are a match to TRBD1. This CDR3 is built from 13 residues. The germline V gene has CDR1 MDHEN and CDR2 SYDVKM. V dropped 6 bases and J dropped 8; count of bases not matched to a gene: 9. CDR3 bases: TGTGCCAGCAGCCCGGGACAGCCCAACGGCTACACCTTC. It specifies CASSPGQPNGYTF.

The DNA of the CDR3 is TGTGCCAGTAGTATCCCCGGGAGGAACACCGGGGAGCTGTTTTTT. It specifies CASSIPGRNTGELFF. The chain recombines TRBV19 with TRBJ2-2, with a tentative D call TRBD2 (6 bases). Germline loops: CDR1 LNHDA, CDR2 SQIVND (reference sequence). CDR3 length: 15 amino acids. V was shortened by 3 bases and J by 1 base, with 9 bases between the two germline ends.

This clone was observed a single time. The chain links TRBV2 to TRBJ1-5; D perhaps matches TRBD1 (6 bases). This CDR3 has 14 residues. CDR1 SNHLY and CDR2 FYNNEI come from the germline V gene. V gave up 8 bases and J gave up 7 bases, with 18 bases separating them. The DNA of the CDR3 is TGTGCCAGCCGAAGGACAGTGGGTAGCCAGCCCCAGCATTTT. Protein sequence: CASRRTVGSQPQHF.

The gene calls are TRBV7-2 and TRBJ2-2; D might be TRBD2 (6 bases). CDR3 length: 15 amino acids. The germline V gene encodes CDR1 SGHTA and CDR2 FQGNSA. Trimming stripped 1 base from V and 5 bases from J, with 11 bases between. CDR3 region: CASSLGLDPTGELFF. In DNA, the CDR3 is TGTGCCAGCAGCTTAGGACTAGATCCTACCGGGGAGCTGTTTTTT.